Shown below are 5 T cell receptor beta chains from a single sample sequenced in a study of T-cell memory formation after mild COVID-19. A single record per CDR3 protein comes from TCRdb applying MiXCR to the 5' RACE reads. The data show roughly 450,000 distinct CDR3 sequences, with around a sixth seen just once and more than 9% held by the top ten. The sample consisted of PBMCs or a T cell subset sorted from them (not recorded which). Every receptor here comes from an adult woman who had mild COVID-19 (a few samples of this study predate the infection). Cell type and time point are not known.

CDR3 loop: CASSYNGVTEAFF. CDR3 nucleotide sequence: TGTGCCAGCAGTTACAATGGGGTAACTGAAGCTTTCTTT. J is TRBJ1-1 and V is TRBV6-5, with unresolved D. Per the germline V gene, CDR1 is MNHEY and CDR2 is SVGAGI. Trimming shortened V by 2 bases and J by 5 bases, and 9 bases separated the two germline ends. The CDR3 is 13 residues long.

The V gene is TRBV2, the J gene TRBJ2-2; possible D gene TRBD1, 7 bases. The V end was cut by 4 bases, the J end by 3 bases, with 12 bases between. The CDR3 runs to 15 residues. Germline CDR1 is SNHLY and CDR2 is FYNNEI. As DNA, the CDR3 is TGTGCCAGCAGTGTGGCAGGGGGGTACACCGGGGAGCTGTTTTTT. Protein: CASSVAGGYTGELFF.

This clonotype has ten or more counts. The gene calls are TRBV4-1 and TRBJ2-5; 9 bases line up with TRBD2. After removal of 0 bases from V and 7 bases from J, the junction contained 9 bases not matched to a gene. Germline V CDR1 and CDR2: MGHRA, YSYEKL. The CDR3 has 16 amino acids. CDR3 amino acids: CASSQDLAGGPVTQYF. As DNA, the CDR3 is TGCGCCAGCAGCCAAGATTTGGCGGGGGGGCCTGTGACCCAGTACTTC.

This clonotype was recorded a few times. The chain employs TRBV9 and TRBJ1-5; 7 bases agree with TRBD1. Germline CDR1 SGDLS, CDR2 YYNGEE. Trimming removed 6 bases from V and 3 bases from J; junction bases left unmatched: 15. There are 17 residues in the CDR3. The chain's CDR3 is CASKWDSLYGDNQPQHF. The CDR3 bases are TGTGCCAGCAAATGGGACAGCTTGTATGGGGACAATCAGCCCCAGCATTTT.

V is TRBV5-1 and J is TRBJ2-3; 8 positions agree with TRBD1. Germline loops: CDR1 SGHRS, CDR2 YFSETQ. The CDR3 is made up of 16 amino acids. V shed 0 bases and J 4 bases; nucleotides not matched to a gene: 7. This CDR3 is CASSLGGQGASDTQYF. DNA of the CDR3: TGCGCCAGCAGCTTGGGTGGTCAGGGGGCTTCAGATACGCAGTATTTT.